This T cell receptor beta chain is drawn from a study of cytomegalovirus exposure and HLA in healthy donors. Study results and limitations: It was found in a later analysis that first-cohort TCR clusters tended to co-occur in the 90 to 150 validation repertoires.

With respect to this clone: What it recognizes is unknown.

V lost 4 bases and J 0 bases, leaving 25 bases between the germline ends. Germline assignment: CDR1 SGDLS and CDR2 YYNGEE. The CDR3 consists of 19 residues. TCRdb keeps only in-frame clones here, not all; method: immunoSEQ multiplex PCR. The sample consists of a few hundred thousand clones, around 90% of them appearing once. The J gene is TRBJ1-1, the V gene TRBV9; no definite D call. Source material: PBMCs. This receptor was taken from a woman between 18 and 29 years old in good health and CMV-seronegative. CDR3 in DNA: TGTGCCAGCAGCCAAACCCCGAGGGCGGCGGGGAGGGTGAACACTGAAGCTTTCTTT. It translates to CASSQTPRAAGRVNTEAFF.